This TCR beta chain was documented in a study of CD4+ T cells in melanoma. Study-level points and caveats: Reportedly, melanoma neoantigen-specific CD4+ T cells showed varied differentiation states. A reported correlation linked neoantigen-specific CD4+ T cells to CD8+, macrophage and B cell function.

A word on this clone: Its antigen is unidentified.

This table comes from immunoSEQ multiplex PCR, and its TCRdb copy is limited to in-frame clones, with some not included. The sample lists over 130,000 clones; around 90% were seen once. V lost 8 bases and J lost 4; bases outside the gene matches: 13. The CDR3 has 15 residues. Looked up from germline, CDR1 is SGHTA and CDR2 is FQGNSA. This sequence joins TRBV7-2 and TRBJ2-7, with 8 positions matching TRBD1. The sequence was collected from a human donor with melanoma. CDR3 in DNA: TGTGCCAGCGTCAGGACAGGGAGTGCGCCTTACGAGCAGTACTTC. Protein sequence: CASVRTGSAPYEQYF.